Detailed here is one T cell receptor beta chain. Its antigen has not been determined. Qualities for individual bases were not recorded, and no much larger clone is one base off. Another Seattle source contributed samples from volunteer blood donors who had recovered from COVID-19. Collaborating institutions collected whole blood in K2EDTA tubes following their own protocols. For TCRbeta analysis, collaborator samples were shipped as frozen whole blood, as isolated PBMCs, or as DNA extracted from either sample type. The immunoSEQ Assay, a bias-controlled multiplex PCR, was used to amplify TCRbeta CDR3 regions from genomic DNA. The paper's processing steps were these. Nucleated cell counts per sample were estimated from amplification of reference gene primers within the assay. To quantify the absolute abundance of each unique TCRbeta CDR3 rearrangement, sequence reads were collapsed and filtered. For each sample, productive Simpson clonality was calculated by taking the square root of Simpson's diversity index across productive rearrangements. The source is immuneACCESS, and TCRdb retained only in-frame sequences with V and J called. Part of the clones is not carried over; for the studies checked, unresolved V genes explain less than half of this, and the remainder is unexplained. V, J and clone size reflect that table, while D and trimming were determined from the DNA. Present in this sample are about 170,000 clones, 85% to 90% of which were seen just once. The ten most abundant clones make up around 1.9% of the sample.

CDR3 length: 15 amino acids, cysteine to phenylalanine. Of the read, only the CDR3 DNA is kept; its 45 bases are in frame from base 1. Trimmed from V: 8 bases; trimmed from J: 0 bases; junction bases lacking a gene match: 8. The germline V gene (reference sequence) provides CDR1 GTSNPN and CDR2 SVGIG. This sample stems from a study of blood T cell repertoires in COVID-19 (TCRdb year 2020). Study-level background: The collaborator samples originated in the United States, Italy and Spain and spanned the acute and convalescent phases of COVID-19. The material from the prospective study consisted of cDNA or gDNA derived from T cells, B-cell-depleted T cells, or PBMCs. Subjects who had been exposed to COVID-19, were actively infected with it, or had recovered from it provided the deeply sampled blood TCRbeta repertoires that made up the dataset. The repertoires were released in a freely available public database intended as a resource for research on the immune response to SARS-CoV-2. The samples were drawn from two sources: the first 160 participants of the ongoing ImmuneRACE study, and some 1,300 subjects contributed by 6 global collaborators. A de-identified subject ID, COVID-19 status, age in years and sex were almost always included in the sample metadata. HLA class I and class II types, where available, came from metadata supplied by the sample provider rather than from assay-based typing. Points the paper makes about the study in general: How much clinical and demographic metadata was included differed by source and by participant, and the metadata was provided uncurated.

The chain employs TRBV30 and TRBJ2-7, with 12 bases matching TRBD2. Sequences were obtained from peripheral blood. The clonotype comes from a middle-aged man who had recovered from COVID-19. The CDR3 region: CAITTSGGSSYEQYF. The DNA reads as follows: TGTGCCATCACGACTAGCGGGGGTAGCTCCTACGAGCAGTACTTC. Beyond the CDR3, the reference TRBV30 and TRBJ2-7 genes provide the residues; the full variable domain reads: SQTIHQWPATLVQPVGSPLSLECTVEGTSNPNLYWYRQAAGRGLQLLFYSVGIGQISSEVPQNLSASRPQDRQFILSSKKLLLSDSGFYLCAITTSGGSSYEQYFGPGTRLTVT.